Included here is one TCR beta chain sequence, with context. The data are from a study of shared T cell receptors in the human thymus. This table comes from immunoSEQ multiplex PCR, and its TCRdb copy is limited to in-frame clones, with some not included. The sample shows hundreds of thousands of clones, more than 75% of them seen only once. The CDR3 covers 13 residues. Trimming removed 4 bases at V and 6 bases at J, with 13 bases between. From germline, CDR1 is SQVTM and CDR2 ANQGSEA. In addition, the sample was reused for a study of human thymus T cells. From that second work: The thymus tissue came from resections taken during corrective heart surgery. It looked as if thymic and blood repertoires used V and J genes in a biased way.

The receptor was isolated from a boy in the first two years of life with a congenital heart defect. Sample: thymocytes. The chain has TRBV29-1 and TRBJ2-4; D is perhaps TRBD1 (6 bases). The CDR3 sequence is CSVARAGVNIQYF. DNA of the CDR3: TGCAGCGTTGCAAGGGCAGGGGTAAACATTCAGTACTTC.